The present T cell receptor (beta chain) was sequenced within a study of blood T cell repertoires in COVID-19. In the source study's methods: Cell counts per sample came from amplifying reference gene primers. Profiled with immunoSEQ multiplex PCR; TCRdb holds only in-frame clones, not every one. Clone size and V and J calls were adopted from that table, with D and trimming inferred from the DNA. The sample consists of around 450,000 clones, about 92% of them appearing once. The CDR3 has 15 residues. Germline loops: CDR1 LGHNA, CDR2 YNFKEQ. The V and J ends lost 4 bases and 7 bases, in that order; junction bases with no gene match: 10.

The TCR originated in a man aged 18 to 35 who had recovered from COVID-19. This chain links TRBV4-2 with TRBJ2-7, with 10 bases that match TRBD2. The sample consisted of PBMCs or T cells enriched from blood (not recorded which). Here the CDR3 reads CASSLTAGGPKEQYF. CDR3 DNA: TGTGCCAGCAGCCTCACAGCGGGAGGGCCCAAGGAGCAGTACTTC.